This T cell receptor (beta chain) is from a study of T-cell memory formation after mild COVID-19. Study details: The TCR clusters were mostly specific to one donor. The study, taken as a whole, reports: Contracting clones from day 15 to 85 had balanced CD4/CD8; later expanders favoured CD4+. That cross-reactive memory joined was suggested by some responding clones appearing in pre-infection memory.

A remark on this clonotype: Its specificity is unknown.

TCRdb reprocessed the 5' RACE reads via MiXCR and lists one record per CDR3 protein. In the table there are 530,000 or so distinct CDR3 sequences, 15% to 20% of which are singletons. The CDR3 runs to 16 residues. With V trimmed by 5 bases and J by 3 bases, 11 bases remained unmatched. CDR1 and CDR2 from the germline V gene are SEHNR and FQNEAQ (reference sequence). The V and J genes are TRBV7-9 and TRBJ2-5; 8 positions match TRBD2. The sequencing sample was made of PBMCs or a T cell subset sorted from them (not recorded which). The clonotype comes from an adult woman who had mild COVID-19 (a few samples of this study predate the infection). Cell type and time point are not known. CDR3 in DNA: TGTGCCAGCAGCACTCCTCTAGGGACTAGGGAAGAGACCCAGTACTTC. This encodes CASSTPLGTREETQYF.